A selection of T cell receptor beta chains follows, all from one sample in a study of graft-versus-host responses after intestinal transplantation. Clones were sequenced by immunoSEQ multiplex PCR, and TCRdb holds only the in-frame ones, with some missing. The profile shows 90,000 to 120,000 clones, about 87% of them singletons. Their antigens remain unidentified. The source material was unstimulated CD4+ T cells sorted from spleen or lymph node cells, sampled before transplant. These receptors originate from a human donor who was the organ donor for an intestinal transplant. Both conserved end residues are part of each CDR3. D genes are given only for firm matches. Clone size, where shown, is once, few, many, or a class for clones that have expanded.

d_call: TRBD2; v_call: TRBV5-1; clone_size: -; j_call: TRBJ2-1; cdr3_aa: CASSLTQTSEQFF; cdr3_nt: TGCGCCAGCAGCTTAACACAGACTAGCGAGCAGTTCTTC
d_call: TRBD2; v_call: TRBV5-1; clone_size: -; j_call: TRBJ2-5; cdr3_aa: CASSSTGLAGGWEQYF; cdr3_nt: TGCGCCAGCAGCTCGACCGGACTAGCGGGAGGGTGGGAGCAGTACTTC
d_call: -; v_call: TRBV4-1; clone_size: -; j_call: TRBJ2-7; cdr3_aa: CASSQDRNRVTYEQYF; cdr3_nt: TGCGCCAGCAGCCAAGATCGGAACAGGGTTACCTACGAGCAGTACTTC
d_call: TRBD1; v_call: TRBV27; clone_size: few; j_call: TRBJ2-1; cdr3_aa: CASSRQGAANEQFF; cdr3_nt: TGTGCCAGCTCTAGGCAGGGGGCTGCGAATGAGCAGTTCTTC
d_call: -; v_call: TRBV7-9; clone_size: -; j_call: TRBJ1-2; cdr3_aa: CASSRQTGGLSYGYTF; cdr3_nt: TGTGCCAGCAGCCGACAAACGGGGGGGTTATCCTATGGCTACACCTTC
d_call: -; v_call: TRBV12-5; clone_size: -; j_call: TRBJ1-1; cdr3_aa: CASGRRGDLMNTEAFF; cdr3_nt: TGTGCTAGTGGTAGGAGGGGAGACCTAATGAACACTGAAGCTTTCTTT
d_call: -; v_call: TRBV19; clone_size: -; j_call: TRBJ1-6; cdr3_aa: CASSITANDSPLHF; cdr3_nt: TGTGCCAGTAGTATAACAGCGAACGATTCACCCCTCCACTTT
d_call: -; v_call: TRBV6-1; clone_size: -; j_call: TRBJ1-5; cdr3_aa: CASSEQGNQPQHF; cdr3_nt: TGTGCCAGCAGCGAACAGGGAAATCAGCCCCAGCATTTT
d_call: -; v_call: TRBV30; clone_size: -; j_call: TRBJ1-2; cdr3_aa: CAWSPGVGARYGYTF; cdr3_nt: TGTGCCTGGAGTCCGGGAGTAGGGGCGAGATATGGCTACACCTTC
d_call: -; v_call: TRBV6-1; clone_size: -; j_call: TRBJ2-3; cdr3_aa: CASQGAKGGEDTQYF; cdr3_nt: TGTGCCAGCCAGGGGGCTAAAGGGGGGGAAGATACGCAGTATTTT
d_call: TRBD2; v_call: TRBV30; clone_size: -; j_call: TRBJ2-6; cdr3_aa: CAWSPPSGGRSGANVLTF; cdr3_nt: TGTGCCTGGAGTCCCCCGTCGGGGGGACGATCTGGGGCCAACGTCCTGACTTTC
d_call: -; v_call: TRBV27; clone_size: -; j_call: TRBJ2-7; cdr3_aa: CASSLDGLAFDEQYF; cdr3_nt: TGTGCCAGCAGTTTAGACGGACTCGCTTTTGACGAGCAGTACTTC
d_call: -; v_call: TRBV6-1; clone_size: -; j_call: TRBJ1-2; cdr3_aa: CASSEAVKGYTF; cdr3_nt: TGTGCCAGCAGTGAAGCTGTGAAGGGCTACACCTTC
d_call: TRBD1; v_call: TRBV4-1; clone_size: -; j_call: TRBJ1-2; cdr3_aa: CASSQYAAQGQLF; cdr3_nt: TGCGCCAGCAGCCAATACGCCGCACAGGGACAGCTCTTC
d_call: -; v_call: TRBV7-2; clone_size: -; j_call: TRBJ1-2; cdr3_aa: CATQMGFRRQYGYTF; cdr3_nt: TGTGCCACCCAAATGGGGTTCAGACGGCAGTATGGCTACACCTTC
d_call: TRBD1; v_call: TRBV5-1; clone_size: -; j_call: TRBJ2-3; cdr3_aa: CASSITSGTGVDTQYF; cdr3_nt: TGCGCCAGCAGCATAACTTCCGGGACAGGGGTAGATACGCAGTATTTT
d_call: -; v_call: TRBV6-5; clone_size: -; j_call: TRBJ1-3; cdr3_aa: CASRTGGAGNTIYF; cdr3_nt: TGTGCCAGCAGGACGGGGGGAGCTGGAAACACCATATATTTT
d_call: -; v_call: TRBV5-1; clone_size: -; j_call: TRBJ2-3; cdr3_aa: CASSLGTPDTQYF; cdr3_nt: TGCGCCAGCAGCTTGGGGACTCCAGATACGCAGTATTTT
d_call: -; v_call: TRBV6-6; clone_size: -; j_call: TRBJ2-7; cdr3_aa: CASSYGSGRAYEQYF; cdr3_nt: TGTGCCAGCAGTTACGGATCGGGCAGGGCCTACGAGCAGTACTTC
d_call: -; v_call: TRBV30; clone_size: -; j_call: TRBJ2-2; cdr3_aa: CAWSPPGAGLRGRNTGELFF; cdr3_nt: TGTGCCTGGAGTCCCCCCGGGGCAGGGTTGCGCGGGCGGAACACCGGGGAGCTGTTTTTT
d_call: -; v_call: TRBV30; clone_size: -; j_call: TRBJ2-3; cdr3_aa: CAWSGLIRDTQYF; cdr3_nt: TGTGCCTGGAGTGGTCTAATCCGAGATACGCAGTATTTT
d_call: -; v_call: TRBV25-1; clone_size: few; j_call: TRBJ2-3; cdr3_aa: CASSEYSTDTQYF; cdr3_nt: TGTGCCAGCAGTGAATACAGCACAGATACGCAGTATTTT
d_call: -; v_call: TRBV2; clone_size: few; j_call: TRBJ2-7; cdr3_aa: CASSESWTLYEQYF; cdr3_nt: TGTGCCAGCAGTGAGTCATGGACTCTCTACGAGCAGTACTTC
d_call: TRBD1; v_call: TRBV7-2; clone_size: -; j_call: TRBJ2-7; cdr3_aa: CASSSSLGGYYEQYF; cdr3_nt: TGTGCCAGCAGCTCAAGCCTAGGGGGCTACTACGAGCAGTACTTC
d_call: TRBD2; v_call: TRBV5-1; clone_size: -; j_call: TRBJ2-3; cdr3_aa: CASSRGGSDTQYF; cdr3_nt: TGCGCCAGCAGCCGGGGGGGCTCAGATACGCAGTATTTT
d_call: -; v_call: TRBV5-1; clone_size: -; j_call: TRBJ1-2; cdr3_aa: CASSLDGGNYGYTF; cdr3_nt: TGCGCCAGCAGCTTGGACGGGGGTAACTATGGCTACACCTTC
d_call: -; v_call: TRBV10-3; clone_size: -; j_call: TRBJ1-6; cdr3_aa: CAIRPAQGSQRYNSPLHF; cdr3_nt: TGTGCCATCAGGCCCGCCCAGGGGAGCCAACGATATAATTCACCCCTCCACTTT
d_call: -; v_call: TRBV6-5; clone_size: -; j_call: TRBJ1-2; cdr3_aa: CASSPYRGGRYTF; cdr3_nt: TGTGCCAGCAGTCCCTATCGGGGGGGCCGCTACACCTTC
d_call: TRBD2; v_call: TRBV6-1; clone_size: -; j_call: TRBJ2-5; cdr3_aa: CASRGGTRQETQYF; cdr3_nt: TGTGCCAGCAGGGGAGGGACTAGGCAAGAGACCCAGTACTTC
d_call: -; v_call: TRBV19; clone_size: -; j_call: TRBJ1-2; cdr3_aa: CASSIRERDYGYTF; cdr3_nt: TGTGCCAGTAGTATCAGGGAGAGGGACTATGGCTACACCTTC
d_call: -; v_call: TRBV9; clone_size: once; j_call: TRBJ2-1; cdr3_aa: CASSVVGETYNEQFF; cdr3_nt: TGTGCCAGCAGCGTAGTCGGTGAGACCTACAATGAGCAGTTCTTC
d_call: -; v_call: TRBV7-3; clone_size: -; j_call: TRBJ2-2; cdr3_aa: CASSLGGLQSGELFF; cdr3_nt: TGTGCCAGCAGCTTAGGGGGGCTTCAGTCCGGGGAGCTGTTTTTT
d_call: -; v_call: TRBV30; clone_size: -; j_call: TRBJ1-5; cdr3_aa: CAWSAGRYNQPQHF; cdr3_nt: TGTGCCTGGAGTGCAGGGCGGTACAATCAGCCCCAGCATTTT
d_call: -; v_call: TRBV6-5; clone_size: few; j_call: TRBJ1-1; cdr3_aa: CASSYSPEGRGRAFF; cdr3_nt: TGTGCCAGCAGTTACTCACCCGAGGGGAGGGGTCGGGCTTTCTTT
d_call: -; v_call: TRBV19; clone_size: -; j_call: TRBJ2-1; cdr3_aa: CASSARGTSFLYNEQFF; cdr3_nt: TGTGCCAGTAGTGCGCGAGGGACCTCGTTCCTCTACAATGAGCAGTTCTTC
d_call: -; v_call: TRBV20-1; clone_size: -; j_call: TRBJ2-7; cdr3_aa: CSATSSREQYF; cdr3_nt: TGCAGTGCCACCTCGAGCCGGGAGCAGTACTTC
d_call: -; v_call: TRBV6-5; clone_size: -; j_call: TRBJ2-1; cdr3_aa: CASSYEAKSEQFF; cdr3_nt: TGTGCCAGCAGTTACGAGGCAAAGTCTGAGCAGTTCTTC
d_call: TRBD2; v_call: TRBV4-3; clone_size: -; j_call: TRBJ2-7; cdr3_aa: CASSPGLAGGGQYF; cdr3_nt: TGCGCCAGCAGCCCTGGACTAGCGGGGGGCGGGCAGTACTTC
d_call: -; v_call: TRBV27; clone_size: -; j_call: TRBJ1-5; cdr3_aa: CASRPLTLSNQPQHF; cdr3_nt: TGTGCCAGCAGGCCTCTGACCCTTAGCAATCAGCCCCAGCATTTT
d_call: -; v_call: TRBV6-5; clone_size: -; j_call: TRBJ2-7; cdr3_aa: CATRDPSKGAYEQYF; cdr3_nt: TGTGCCACCAGGGACCCGTCGAAGGGAGCCTACGAGCAGTACTTC
d_call: TRBD2; v_call: TRBV6-6; clone_size: -; j_call: TRBJ2-1; cdr3_aa: CASSGPRGAYNEQFF; cdr3_nt: TGTGCCAGCAGCGGGCCCCGGGGGGCCTACAATGAGCAGTTCTTC
d_call: TRBD2; v_call: TRBV5-6; clone_size: -; j_call: TRBJ2-1; cdr3_aa: CASSFVAGGPHEQFF; cdr3_nt: TGTGCCAGCAGCTTTGTAGCGGGGGGGCCCCATGAGCAGTTCTTC
d_call: -; v_call: TRBV7-9; clone_size: few; j_call: TRBJ1-1; cdr3_aa: CASSSQGRNTEAFF; cdr3_nt: TGTGCCAGCAGCTCCCAGGGTAGAAACACTGAAGCTTTCTTT
d_call: -; v_call: TRBV27; clone_size: -; j_call: TRBJ1-6; cdr3_aa: CASSFNSHDNSPLHF; cdr3_nt: TGTGCCAGCAGTTTCAATTCCCACGATAATTCACCCCTCCACTTT
d_call: -; v_call: TRBV21-1; clone_size: -; j_call: TRBJ2-5; cdr3_aa: CASSKDRAKSYQETQYF; cdr3_nt: TGTGCCAGCAGCAAAGATAGAGCAAAATCCTACCAAGAGACCCAGTACTTC
d_call: -; v_call: TRBV7-6; clone_size: once; j_call: TRBJ1-4; cdr3_aa: CASSPPRGDGNEKLFF; cdr3_nt: TGTGCCAGCAGCCCCCCACGCGGGGACGGTAATGAAAAACTGTTTTTT
d_call: -; v_call: TRBV4-2; clone_size: -; j_call: TRBJ2-7; cdr3_aa: CASSQESEGSSYEQYF; cdr3_nt: TGTGCCAGCAGCCAAGAGTCAGAAGGGAGCTCCTACGAGCAGTACTTC
d_call: TRBD1; v_call: TRBV7-2; clone_size: -; j_call: TRBJ2-7; cdr3_aa: CASSLQGAREQYF; cdr3_nt: TGTGCCAGCAGCTTACAGGGGGCGCGCGAGCAGTACTTC
d_call: TRBD2; v_call: TRBV7-9; clone_size: once; j_call: TRBJ2-7; cdr3_aa: CASSSPGGRSYEQYF; cdr3_nt: TGTGCCAGCAGCTCCCCGGGAGGACGCTCCTACGAGCAGTACTTC
d_call: TRBD1; v_call: TRBV6-5; clone_size: -; j_call: TRBJ1-4; cdr3_aa: CASRRQGYGEKLFF; cdr3_nt: TGTGCCAGCAGACGACAGGGGTACGGGGAAAAACTGTTTTTT
d_call: -; v_call: TRBV7-9; clone_size: -; j_call: TRBJ1-1; cdr3_aa: CATLSYPRRQNTEAFF; cdr3_nt: TGTGCCACGCTCTCCTACCCCCGTAGGCAGAACACTGAAGCTTTCTTT
d_call: TRBD2; v_call: TRBV7-9; clone_size: -; j_call: TRBJ2-5; cdr3_aa: CASSSSGTRSQETQYF; cdr3_nt: TGTGCCAGCAGCTCGTCCGGGACTAGAAGCCAAGAGACCCAGTACTTC
d_call: TRBD2; v_call: TRBV27; clone_size: once; j_call: TRBJ2-3; cdr3_aa: CASRIAGGGTDTQYF; cdr3_nt: TGTGCCAGCAGGATAGCGGGGGGGGGCACAGATACGCAGTATTTT